The rows below give T cell receptor beta chains drawn from one sample of a study of blood T cell repertoires in COVID-19. Measured with immunoSEQ multiplex PCR; TCRdb has only the in-frame clones, and not every one. The sample lists around 300,000 clones, about nine tenths occurring once. Sequencing was done on a sample of peripheral blood. The receptors originated from a young woman with COVID-19, enrolled during active disease. The CDR3 runs from the conserved cysteine through the conserved F or W. Each record gives: D gene, V gene, CDR3 protein. D genes are given only for firm matches.

>TRBD2|TRBV29-1
CSVESGNAYEQYF
>-|TRBV10-3
CAIRGEGQNYGYTF
>TRBD1|TRBV29-1
CSVGQGATNEKLFF
>TRBD1|TRBV7-9
CASSPFYGTGNTGELFF
>-|TRBV6-2/TRBV6-3
CASSYELYSNQPQHF
>-|TRBV4-1
CASSQEGREQFF
>-|TRBV6-5
CASSYRQEETQYF
>TRBD1|TRBV2
CASRRFRDSTNEKLFF
>-|TRBV10-3
CAISESTGSNQPQHF
>-|TRBV4-1
CASSQSRSLGGSYNEQFF
>-|TRBV19
CASSMFGRVSNQPQHF
>-|TRBV7-2
CASSSRQFLGGRQYF
>-|TRBV28
CASSPDSNYGYTF
>TRBD1|TRBV4-3
CASSQDGTGYQPQHF
>-|TRBV19
CASTRSLGDYGYTF
>-|TRBV10-1
CASSEAGAAEQFF
>-|TRBV30
CAWSRGGGNQPQHF
>TRBD1|TRBV7-9
CASSLGDREFSGTEAFF
>-|TRBV7-9
CASSFGGISPLHF
>TRBD1|TRBV19
CASSTGGTGGYSNQPQHF
>TRBD1|TRBV5-4
CASSLQGAGGYTF
>TRBD2|TRBV7-9
CASSLPTSTYSYEQYF
>TRBD1|TRBV29-1
CSGDRGPITEQFF
>TRBD2|TRBV15
CATSRGGTSGSTDTQYF
>TRBD2|TRBV6-5
CASRRESTDTQYF
>-|TRBV7-9
CASSLAERPSHGYTF
>TRBD2|TRBV5-4
CASSKGLAGGGEQYF
>TRBD2|TRBV4-1
CASSQVLAAGTGELFF
>TRBD2|TRBV5-1
CASSLGTMGETQYF
>-|TRBV25-1
CASSGYRVHQPQHF
>TRBD1|TRBV11-2
CASSRTGANYGYTF
>TRBD2|TRBV7-9
CASSNREGLGGELFF
>TRBD1|TRBV5-5
CASLGQSYEQYF
>TRBD1|TRBV7-2
CASSHQDRGDQPQHF
>TRBD1|TRBV11-2
CATLGQGQETQYF
>TRBD2|TRBV3-1/TRBV3-2
CASSPLAGASYNEQFF
>-|TRBV2
CASRPSQGNTEAFF